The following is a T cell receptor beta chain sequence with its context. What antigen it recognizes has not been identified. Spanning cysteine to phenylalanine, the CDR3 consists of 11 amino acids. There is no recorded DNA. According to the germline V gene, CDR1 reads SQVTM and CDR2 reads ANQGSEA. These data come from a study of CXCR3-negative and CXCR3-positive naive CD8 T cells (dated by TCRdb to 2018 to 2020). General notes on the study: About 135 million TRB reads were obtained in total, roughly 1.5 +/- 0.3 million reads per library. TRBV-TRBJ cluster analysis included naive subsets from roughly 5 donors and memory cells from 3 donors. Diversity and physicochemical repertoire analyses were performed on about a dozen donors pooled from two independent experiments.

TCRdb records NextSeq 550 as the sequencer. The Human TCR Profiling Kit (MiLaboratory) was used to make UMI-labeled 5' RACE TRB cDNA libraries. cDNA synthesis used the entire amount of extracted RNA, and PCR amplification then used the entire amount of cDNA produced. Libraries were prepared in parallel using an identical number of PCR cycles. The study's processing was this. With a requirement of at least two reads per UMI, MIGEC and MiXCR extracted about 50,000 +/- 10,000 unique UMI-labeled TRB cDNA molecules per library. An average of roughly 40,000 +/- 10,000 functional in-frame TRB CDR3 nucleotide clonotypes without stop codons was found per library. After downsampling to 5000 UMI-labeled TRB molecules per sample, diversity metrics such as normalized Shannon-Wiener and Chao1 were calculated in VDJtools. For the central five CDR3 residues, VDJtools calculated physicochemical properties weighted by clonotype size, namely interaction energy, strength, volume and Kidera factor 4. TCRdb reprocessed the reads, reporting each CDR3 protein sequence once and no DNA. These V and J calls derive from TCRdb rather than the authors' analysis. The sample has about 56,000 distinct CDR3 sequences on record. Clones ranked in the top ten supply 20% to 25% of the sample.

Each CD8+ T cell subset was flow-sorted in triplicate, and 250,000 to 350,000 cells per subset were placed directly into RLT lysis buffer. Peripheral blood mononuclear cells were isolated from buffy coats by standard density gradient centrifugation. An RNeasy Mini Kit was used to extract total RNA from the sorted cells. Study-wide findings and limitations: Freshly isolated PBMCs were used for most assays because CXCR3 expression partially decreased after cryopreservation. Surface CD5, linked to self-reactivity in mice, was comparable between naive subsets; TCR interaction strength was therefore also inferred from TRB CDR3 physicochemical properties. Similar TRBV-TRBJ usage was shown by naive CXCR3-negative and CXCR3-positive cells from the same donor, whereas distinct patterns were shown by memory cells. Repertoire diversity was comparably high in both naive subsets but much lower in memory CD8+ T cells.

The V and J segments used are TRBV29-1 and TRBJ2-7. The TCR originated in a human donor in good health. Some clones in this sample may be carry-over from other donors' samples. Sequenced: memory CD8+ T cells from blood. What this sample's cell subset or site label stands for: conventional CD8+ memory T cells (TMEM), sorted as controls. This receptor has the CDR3 CSVEESYEQYF.